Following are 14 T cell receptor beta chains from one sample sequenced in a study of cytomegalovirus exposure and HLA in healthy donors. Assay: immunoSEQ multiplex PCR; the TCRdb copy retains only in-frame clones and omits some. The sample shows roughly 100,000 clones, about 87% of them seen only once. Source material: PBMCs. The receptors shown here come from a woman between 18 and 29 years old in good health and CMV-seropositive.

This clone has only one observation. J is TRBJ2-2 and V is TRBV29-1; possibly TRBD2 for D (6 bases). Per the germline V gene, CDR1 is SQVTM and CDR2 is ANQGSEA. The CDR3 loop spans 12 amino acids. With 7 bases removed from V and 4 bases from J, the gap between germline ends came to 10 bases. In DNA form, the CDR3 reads TGCAGCGCCCTGGGGGGCACCGGGGAGCTGTTTTTT. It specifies CSALGGTGELFF.

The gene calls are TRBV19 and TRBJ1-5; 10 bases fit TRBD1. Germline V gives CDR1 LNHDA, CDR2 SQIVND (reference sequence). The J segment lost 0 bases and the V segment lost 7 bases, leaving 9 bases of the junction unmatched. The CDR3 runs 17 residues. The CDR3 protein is CASTSWRTGGSNQPQHF. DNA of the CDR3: TGTGCCAGTACCTCGTGGAGGACAGGGGGTAGCAATCAGCCCCAGCATTTT.

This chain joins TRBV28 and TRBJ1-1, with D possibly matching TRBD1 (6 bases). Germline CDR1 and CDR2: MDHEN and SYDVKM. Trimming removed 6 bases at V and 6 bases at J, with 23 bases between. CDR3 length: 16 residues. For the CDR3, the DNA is TGTGCCAGCAGCCCAATAGGGGGAGAGGGCGTTCCTGAAGCTTTCTTT. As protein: CASSPIGGEGVPEAFF. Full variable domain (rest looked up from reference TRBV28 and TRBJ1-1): DVKVTQSSRYLVKRTGEKVFLECVQDMDHENMFWYRQDPGLGLRLIYFSYDVKMKEKGDIPEGYSVSREKKERFSLILESASTNQTSMYLCASSPIGGEGVPEAFFGQGTRLTVV.

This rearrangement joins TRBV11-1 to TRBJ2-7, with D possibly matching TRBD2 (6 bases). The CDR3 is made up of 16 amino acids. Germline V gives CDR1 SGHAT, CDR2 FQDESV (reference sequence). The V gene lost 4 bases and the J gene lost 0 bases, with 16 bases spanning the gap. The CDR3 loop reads CASSSKTQDYSYEQYF. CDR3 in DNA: TGTGCCAGCAGCTCGAAAACCCAGGACTACTCCTACGAGCAGTACTTC.

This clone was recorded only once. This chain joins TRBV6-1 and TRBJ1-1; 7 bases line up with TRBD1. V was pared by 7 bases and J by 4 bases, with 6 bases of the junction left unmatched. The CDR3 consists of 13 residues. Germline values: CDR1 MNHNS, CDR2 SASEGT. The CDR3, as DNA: TGTGCCAGCAACCCGACAGGGACCACTGAAGCTTTCTTT. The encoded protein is CASNPTGTTEAFF.

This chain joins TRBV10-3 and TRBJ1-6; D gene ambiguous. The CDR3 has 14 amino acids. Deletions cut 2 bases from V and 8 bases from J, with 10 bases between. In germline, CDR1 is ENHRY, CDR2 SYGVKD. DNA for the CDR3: TGTGCCATCAGTGAGGCGGGCAGAGATTCACCCCTCCACTTT. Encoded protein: CAISEAGRDSPLHF.

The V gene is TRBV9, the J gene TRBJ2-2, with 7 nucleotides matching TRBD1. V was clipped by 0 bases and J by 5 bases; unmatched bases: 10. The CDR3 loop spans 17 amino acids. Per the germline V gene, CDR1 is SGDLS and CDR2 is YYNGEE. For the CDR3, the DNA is TGTGCCAGCAGCGTAGAGGGGGCAGGAATAGGTACCGGGGAGCTGTTTTTT. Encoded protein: CASSVEGAGIGTGELFF.

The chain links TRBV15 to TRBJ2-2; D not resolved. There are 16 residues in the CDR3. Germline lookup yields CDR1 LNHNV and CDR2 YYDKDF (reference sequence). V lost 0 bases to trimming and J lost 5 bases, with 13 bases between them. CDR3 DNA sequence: TGTGCCACCAGCAGAGATCCCGAGGTCGGGACCGGGGAGCTGTTTTTT. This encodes CATSRDPEVGTGELFF. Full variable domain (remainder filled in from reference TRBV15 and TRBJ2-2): DAMVIQNPRYQVTQFGKPVTLSCSQTLNHNVMYWYQQKSSQAPKLLFHYYDKDFNNEADTPDNFQSRRPNTSFCFLDIRSPGLGDTAMYLCATSRDPEVGTGELFFGEGSRLTVL.

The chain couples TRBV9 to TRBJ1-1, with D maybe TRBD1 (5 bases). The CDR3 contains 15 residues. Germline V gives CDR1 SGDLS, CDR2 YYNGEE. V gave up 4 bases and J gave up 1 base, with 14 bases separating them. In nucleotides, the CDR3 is TGTGCCAGCAGCCCGCGGGGGTACGGGAACACTGAAGCTTTCTTT. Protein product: CASSPRGYGNTEAFF. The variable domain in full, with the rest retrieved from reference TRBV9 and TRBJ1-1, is DSGVTQTPKHLITATGQRVTLRCSPRSGDLSVYWYQQSLDQGLQFLIQYYNGEERAKGNILERFSAQQFPDLHSELNLSSLELGDSALYFCASSPRGYGNTEAFFGQGTRLTVV.

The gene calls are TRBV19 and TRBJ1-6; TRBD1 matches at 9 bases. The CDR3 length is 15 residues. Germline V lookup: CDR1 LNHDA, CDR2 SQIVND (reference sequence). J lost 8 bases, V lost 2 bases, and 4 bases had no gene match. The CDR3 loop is CASSILRTGDSPLHF. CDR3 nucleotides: TGTGCCAGTAGTATATTGAGGACAGGGGATTCACCCCTCCACTTT. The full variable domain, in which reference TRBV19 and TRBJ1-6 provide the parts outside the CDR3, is DGGITQSPKYLFRKEGQNVTLSCEQNLNHDAMYWYRQDPGQGLRLIYYSQIVNDFQKGDIAEGYSVSREKKESFPLTVTSAQKNPTAFYLCASSILRTGDSPLHFGNGTRLTVT.

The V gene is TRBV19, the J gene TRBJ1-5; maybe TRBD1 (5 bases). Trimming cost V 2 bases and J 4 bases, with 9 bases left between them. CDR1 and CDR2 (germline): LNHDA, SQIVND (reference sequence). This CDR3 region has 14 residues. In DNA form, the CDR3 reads TGTGCCAGTAGTATAACCAGGGAAAATCAGCCCCAGCATTTT. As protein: CASSITRENQPQHF.

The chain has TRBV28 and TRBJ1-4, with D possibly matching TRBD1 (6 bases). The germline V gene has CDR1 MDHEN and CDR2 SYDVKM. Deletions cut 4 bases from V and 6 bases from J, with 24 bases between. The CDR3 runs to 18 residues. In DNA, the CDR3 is TGTGCCAGCAGTTCCTCGTCGGGGGGCTTGATAGGTTATGAAAAACTGTTTTTT. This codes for CASSSSSGGLIGYEKLFF.

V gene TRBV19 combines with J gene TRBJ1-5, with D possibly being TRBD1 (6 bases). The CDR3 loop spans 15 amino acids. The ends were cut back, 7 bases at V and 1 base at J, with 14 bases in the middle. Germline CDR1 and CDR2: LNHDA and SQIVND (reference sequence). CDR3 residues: CASNLGHRSNQPQHF. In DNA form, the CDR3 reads TGTGCCAGTAACCTGGGACATCGAAGCAATCAGCCCCAGCATTTT. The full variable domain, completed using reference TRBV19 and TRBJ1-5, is DGGITQSPKYLFRKEGQNVTLSCEQNLNHDAMYWYRQDPGQGLRLIYYSQIVNDFQKGDIAEGYSVSREKKESFPLTVTSAQKNPTAFYLCASNLGHRSNQPQHFGDGTRLSIL.

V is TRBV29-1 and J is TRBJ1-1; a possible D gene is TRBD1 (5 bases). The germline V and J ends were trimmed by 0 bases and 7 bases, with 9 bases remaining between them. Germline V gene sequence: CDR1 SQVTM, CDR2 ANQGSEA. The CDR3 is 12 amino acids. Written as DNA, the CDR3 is TGCAGCGTTGAAGATGGGGGAGGTGAAGCTTTCTTT. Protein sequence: CSVEDGGGEAFF.